This T cell receptor (beta chain) was observed in a study of T cell responses to AZD1222 COVID-19 vaccine. The protocol was immunoSEQ multiplex PCR, while the TCRdb copy is restricted to in-frame clones and leaves out a portion. The sample lists some 130,000 clones; 90% were seen once. Study outcomes and limitations: Unmutated variant regions are reportedly targeted by nearly half of spike-specific TCRs.

V dropped 0 bases and J dropped 5 bases, with 14 bases sitting between them. This CDR3 spans 15 amino acids. In germline, CDR1 is SGHAT, CDR2 FQNNGV. Regarding this clone: The antigen remains unidentified.

J is TRBJ2-7 and V is TRBV11-2; possibly TRBD1 for D (5 bases). The TCR originated in an adult in good health. This sample comprised peripheral blood, obtained on day 0 of AZD1222 vaccination. The CDR3 spells CASSLEFAGKNEQYF. CDR3 coding DNA: TGTGCCAGCAGCTTAGAATTCGCAGGGAAAAACGAGCAGTACTTC.